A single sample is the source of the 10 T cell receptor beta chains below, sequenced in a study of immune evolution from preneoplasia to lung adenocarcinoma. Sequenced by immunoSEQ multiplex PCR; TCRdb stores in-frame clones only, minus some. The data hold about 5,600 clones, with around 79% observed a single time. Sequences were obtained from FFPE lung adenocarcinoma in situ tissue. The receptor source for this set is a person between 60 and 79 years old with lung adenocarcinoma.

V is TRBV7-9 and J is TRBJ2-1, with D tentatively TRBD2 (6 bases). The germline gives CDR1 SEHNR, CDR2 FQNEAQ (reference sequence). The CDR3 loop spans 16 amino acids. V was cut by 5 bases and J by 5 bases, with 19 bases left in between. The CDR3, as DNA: TGTGCCAGCAGCGAGAATCGGAGGGACGGCAACAATGAGCAGTTCTTC. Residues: CASSENRRDGNNEQFF.

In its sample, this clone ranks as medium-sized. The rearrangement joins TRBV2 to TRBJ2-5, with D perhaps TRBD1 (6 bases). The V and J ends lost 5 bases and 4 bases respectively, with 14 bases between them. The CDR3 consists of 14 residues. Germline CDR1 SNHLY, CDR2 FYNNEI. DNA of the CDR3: TGTGCCAGCAGTAGGCCAGGGGTGGTAGAGACCCAGTACTTC. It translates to CASSRPGVVETQYF.

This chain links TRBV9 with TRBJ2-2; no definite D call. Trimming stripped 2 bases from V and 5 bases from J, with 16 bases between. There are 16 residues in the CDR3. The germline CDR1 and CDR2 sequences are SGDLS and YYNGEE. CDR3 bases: TGTGCCAGCAGCGTGGCCCAAGGGATTAAAACCGGGGAGCTGTTTTTT. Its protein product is CASSVAQGIKTGELFF.

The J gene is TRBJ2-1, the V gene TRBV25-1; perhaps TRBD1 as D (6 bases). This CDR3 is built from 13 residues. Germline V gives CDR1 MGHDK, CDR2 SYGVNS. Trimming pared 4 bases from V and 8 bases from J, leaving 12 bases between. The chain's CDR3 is CASSGQGKDEQFF. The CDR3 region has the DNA TGTGCCAGCAGTGGGCAGGGGAAGGATGAGCAGTTCTTC.

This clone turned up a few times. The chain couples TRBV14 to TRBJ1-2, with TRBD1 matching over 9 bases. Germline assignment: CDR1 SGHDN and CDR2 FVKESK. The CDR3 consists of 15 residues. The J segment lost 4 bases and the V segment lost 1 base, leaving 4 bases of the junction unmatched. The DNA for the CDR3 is TGTGCCAGCAGCCAAGTGACGGGACAGGGCTATGGCTACACCTTC. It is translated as CASSQVTGQGYGYTF. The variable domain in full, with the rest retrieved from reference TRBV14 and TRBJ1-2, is EAGVTQFPSHSVIEKGQTVTLRCDPISGHDNLYWYRRVMGKEIKFLLHFVKESKQDESGMPNNRFLAERTGGTYSTLKVQPAELEDSGVYFCASSQVTGQGYGYTFGSGTRLTVV.

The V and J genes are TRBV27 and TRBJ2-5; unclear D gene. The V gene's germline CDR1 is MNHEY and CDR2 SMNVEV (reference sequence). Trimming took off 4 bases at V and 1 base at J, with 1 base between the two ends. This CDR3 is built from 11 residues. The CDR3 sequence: CASSSQETQYF. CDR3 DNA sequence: TGTGCCAGCAGTTCCCAAGAGACCCAGTACTTC.

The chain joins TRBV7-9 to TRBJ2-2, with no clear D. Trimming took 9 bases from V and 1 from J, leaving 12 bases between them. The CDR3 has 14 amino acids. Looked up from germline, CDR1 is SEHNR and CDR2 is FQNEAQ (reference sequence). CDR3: CASRLSLNTGELFF. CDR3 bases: TGTGCCAGTCGTTTGTCATTGAACACCGGGGAGCTGTTTTTT.

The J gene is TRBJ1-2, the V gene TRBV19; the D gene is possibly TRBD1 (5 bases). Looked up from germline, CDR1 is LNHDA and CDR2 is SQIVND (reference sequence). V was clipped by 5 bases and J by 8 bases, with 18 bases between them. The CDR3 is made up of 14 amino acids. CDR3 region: CASSVRDAWDGYTF. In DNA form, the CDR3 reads TGTGCCAGTAGTGTCCGGGATGCATGGGACGGCTACACCTTC. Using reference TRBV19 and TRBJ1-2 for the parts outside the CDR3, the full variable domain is DGGITQSPKYLFRKEGQNVTLSCEQNLNHDAMYWYRQDPGQGLRLIYYSQIVNDFQKGDIAEGYSVSREKKESFPLTVTSAQKNPTAFYLCASSVRDAWDGYTFGSGTRLTVV.

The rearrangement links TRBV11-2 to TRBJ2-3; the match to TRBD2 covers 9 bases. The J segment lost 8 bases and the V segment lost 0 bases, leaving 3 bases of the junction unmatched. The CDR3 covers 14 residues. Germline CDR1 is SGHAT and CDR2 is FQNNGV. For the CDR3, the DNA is TGTGCCAGCAGCTTAGAGCGGGGGGGCGGTACGCAGTATTTT. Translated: CASSLERGGGTQYF.

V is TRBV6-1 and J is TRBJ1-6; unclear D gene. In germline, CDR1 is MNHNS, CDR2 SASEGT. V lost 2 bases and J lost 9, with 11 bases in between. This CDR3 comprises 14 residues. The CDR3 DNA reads TGTGCCAGCAGTGAAATAAGTAGTTCTTCACCCCTCCACTTT. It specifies CASSEISSSSPLHF.